The rows below give T cell receptor beta chains drawn from one sample of a study of chemoradiotherapy in HPV16-positive cancers. Clones were read by immunoSEQ multiplex PCR, and TCRdb kept only the in-frame ones, dropping some. Here the sample spans 25,000 to 35,000 clones, about nine tenths being singletons. Sample: blood, taken from a patient who underwent chemoradiotherapy. The receptors were sampled from a human donor with HPV-associated anogenital cancer. Each CDR3 is given with its conserved first and last residue. A D gene is named only where the DNA matches it firmly.

D gene	V gene	J gene	CDR3 protein	CDR3 DNA
NA	TRBV6-5	TRBJ2-2	CASSPTRSNTGELFF	TGTGCCAGCAGCCCGACTAGATCAAACACCGGGGAGCTGTTTTTT
NA	TRBV5-5	TRBJ2-2	CASSLGLSTGELFF	TGTGCCAGCAGCTTGGGACTTAGCACCGGGGAGCTGTTTTTT
NA	TRBV28	TRBJ1-2	CASTLGIGVKHTVF	TGTGCCAGCACCCTTGGGATCGGCGTTAAACACACGGTCTTC
TRBD1	TRBV7-6	TRBJ2-7	CASSSPGTGYEQYF	TGTGCCAGCAGCTCCCCAGGGACAGGTTACGAGCAGTACTTC
NA	TRBV5-4	TRBJ2-2	CASSLAETNTGELFF	TGTGCCAGCAGTTTAGCGGAGACGAACACCGGGGAGCTGTTTTTT
NA	TRBV15	TRBJ1-2	CATSPPGEFYGYTF	TGTGCCACCAGCCCCCCGGGGGAGTTTTATGGCTACACCTTC
NA	TRBV4-3	TRBJ1-1	CASSQGGGVTEAFF	TGCGCCAGCAGCCAAGGTGGGGGAGTCACTGAAGCTTTCTTT
TRBD2	TRBV10-3	TRBJ2-7	CAISESSGRVYEQYF	TGTGCCATCAGTGAGAGTAGCGGGAGGGTCTACGAGCAGTACTTC
TRBD1	TRBV6-5	TRBJ2-7	CASGTGPYEQYF	TGTGCCTCCGGGACAGGGCCCTACGAGCAGTACTTC
NA	TRBV6-5	TRBJ1-1	CASSYGGGWVNTEAFF	TGTGCCAGCAGTTACGGGGGAGGGTGGGTGAACACTGAAGCTTTCTTT
NA	TRBV20-1	TRBJ1-3	CSVSSGNTIYF	TGCAGTGTCAGCTCTGGAAACACCATATATTTT
TRBD1	TRBV10-3	TRBJ2-7	CAISAGGQGTYEQYF	TGTGCCATCAGTGCCGGGGGACAGGGGACCTACGAGCAGTACTTC
TRBD2	TRBV15	TRBJ2-2	CATSRDLAANTGELFF	TGTGCCACCAGCAGAGACCTAGCGGCAAACACCGGGGAGCTGTTTTTT